This T cell receptor (beta chain) is from a study of cytomegalovirus exposure and HLA in healthy donors. The study's findings and limits: Donor immune exposure was known only as CMV serostatus. Fewer N-insertions than the roughly 670-donor mean were reportedly shown by an Asian-associated ancestry cluster in a later analysis. A further, later analysis showed that HLA-associated TCR beta chains (compared with equally common others) were more clonally expanded.

The ends were cut back, 4 bases at V and 7 bases at J, with 13 bases in the middle. CDR3 length equals 14 residues. Germline CDR1 SNHLY, CDR2 FYNNEI. With respect to this clone: As yet, its antigen is unknown.

These donors counted as nominally healthy when sampled, but unrecorded immune exposures were likely. Use of 60 Vbeta and 13 Jbeta primers characterized the PCR. Produced via immunoSEQ multiplex PCR; TCRdb's table is partial and in-frame only. The sample carries around 140,000 clones, roughly 80% recorded once. The receptor comes from a female donor in good health and CMV-seronegative. The chain has TRBV2 and TRBJ1-4; tentatively, D is TRBD1 (5 bases). The sequenced sample consisted of PBMCs. This CDR3 is CASSGQLMGEKLFF. DNA of the CDR3: TGTGCCAGCAGTGGACAGCTGATGGGTGAAAAACTGTTTTTT.